This T cell receptor (beta chain) was sequenced in a study of cytomegalovirus exposure and HLA in healthy donors. The CDR3 is 16 amino acids. Germline V lookup: CDR1 MGHRA, CDR2 YSYEKL. V was clipped by 1 base and J by 5 bases; unmatched bases: 5. Study outcomes and limitations: Some V segments could not be told apart, so they were left out, TRBV6-2 and TRBV6-3 among them. As a later analysis showed, several of the most significant clusters appeared to be linked to common viral pathogens.

Primers: 60 Vbeta forward and 13 Jbeta reverse. Authors' analysis steps: Among the unique TCR beta chains that a later analysis counted, about 85 million in all, about 11 million were shared. Clones were read by immunoSEQ multiplex PCR, and TCRdb kept only the in-frame ones, dropping some. V and J calls plus clone size are reproduced from that table; the DNA served to infer D and trimming. The sample comprises under 300,000 clones, just over 70% of which are singletons, and roughly 2.4% rests with the top ten. As for this clone: Its antigen is currently unknown.

Whereas donors were nominally healthy upon sampling, unrecorded immune exposures were probable. Sequenced input: PBMCs. This chain connects TRBV4-1 to TRBJ2-2; 9 nucleotides line up with TRBD2. This sequence originates from a female donor in good health and CMV-seronegative. The CDR3 spells CASSQGAGGWTGELFF. In DNA form, the CDR3 reads TGCGCCAGCAGCCAAGGGGCGGGAGGGTGGACCGGGGAGCTGTTTTTT.